These 27 T cell receptor beta chains were sequenced from one sample in a study of early T cells in non-severe SARS-CoV-2 infection. TCRdb re-analysed the 5' RACE reads in MiXCR, keeping a single row per CDR3 protein. The data hold about 43,000 distinct CDR3 sequences, with roughly 11% observed a single time. Sequenced material: whole blood. All receptors derive from an adult who was a healthcare worker with PCR-confirmed SARS-CoV-2 infection or an uninfected control (not recorded which).

This clonotype has a handful of counts. The V call is TRBV20-1, the J call TRBJ2-1; D unresolved. Germline CDR1 DFQATT, CDR2 SNEGSKA (reference sequence). Trimming removed 1 base at V and 4 bases at J, with 2 bases between. The CDR3 has 11 amino acids. This chain's CDR3 is CSARVYNEQFF. The CDR3 region has the DNA TGCAGTGCTAGAGTTTACAATGAGCAGTTCTTC.

This clonotype occurred many times. The J gene is TRBJ1-3, the V gene TRBV7-9; D unresolved. CDR3 length equals 12 residues. The ends were cut back, 5 bases at V and 9 bases at J, with 11 bases in the middle. Germline CDR1 SEHNR, CDR2 FQNEAQ (reference sequence). CDR3 loop: CASSTLVGTIYF. For the CDR3, the DNA is TGTGCCAGCAGCACCCTGGTCGGCACCATATATTTT.

V is TRBV5-5 and J is TRBJ2-6; 7 bases are a match to TRBD2. There are 17 residues in the CDR3. V lost 0 bases and J lost 2; bases outside the gene matches: 5. The germline V gene encodes CDR1 SGHKS and CDR2 YYEKEE (reference sequence). CDR3 sequence (DNA): TGTGCCAGCAGCTTGGTGGGAGGGCAAGCTGGGGCCAACGTCCTGACTTTC. Translated, it gives CASSLVGGQAGANVLTF.

This clonotype was seen only a few times. This chain joins TRBV30 and TRBJ1-2; D gene ambiguous. Trimming left V 3 bases short and J 6 bases short, with 20 bases between. The CDR3 is 15 residues long. CDR1 is GTSNPN, CDR2 SVGIG, per germline (reference sequence). The CDR3 bases are TGTGCCTGGAGAGCGGGGTACCGTCGTCAAAATGGCTACACCTTC. Translation gives CAWRAGYRRQNGYTF.

This clonotype was seen ten or more times. The V and J genes are TRBV6-6 and TRBJ1-5, with a weak D call TRBD1 (6 bases). CDR3 length equals 16 residues. Germline-derived CDR1 and CDR2 are MNHNY and SVGAGI (reference sequence). Between the trimmed V and J ends, which lost 6 bases and 5 bases, there was a span of 20 bases. The CDR3 DNA is TGTGCCAGCAGACCTCACGGGGGAGGGGGTTATCAGCCCCAGCATTTT. It encodes CASRPHGGGGYQPQHF.

The chain is built from TRBV7-9 and TRBJ2-1; unclear D gene. V was cut by 7 bases and J by 9 bases, with 10 bases left in between. This CDR3 has 11 amino acids. Germline assignment: CDR1 SEHNR and CDR2 FQNEAQ (reference sequence). The CDR3 DNA sequence: TGTGCCAGCACCCTCCCGGGTGAGCAGTTCTTC. Protein product: CASTLPGEQFF.

This clonotype was seen at least ten times. The chain recombines TRBV29-1 with TRBJ2-1, with D hard to call. The CDR3 totals 13 residues. V gave up 1 base and J gave up 6 bases, with 10 bases separating them. Germline assignment: CDR1 SQVTM and CDR2 ANQGSEA. Here the CDR3 reads CSVEGLVGNEQFF. As DNA, the CDR3 is TGCAGCGTTGAAGGGTTAGTGGGCAATGAGCAGTTCTTC.

The V and J genes are TRBV19 and TRBJ2-2; the match to TRBD1 covers 8 bases. V was clipped by 4 bases and J by 3 bases; unmatched bases: 7. This CDR3 has 16 amino acids. From germline, CDR1 is LNHDA and CDR2 SQIVND (reference sequence). CDR3 region: CASSRAGGFDTGELFF. CDR3 nucleotide sequence: TGTGCCAGTAGTAGGGCAGGGGGCTTCGACACCGGGGAGCTGTTTTTT.

This clonotype showed up many times. V gene TRBV7-8 combines with J gene TRBJ1-2, with D maybe TRBD1 (5 bases). The CDR3 loop spans 15 amino acids. V gave up 5 bases and J gave up 5 bases, with 18 bases separating them. Per germline, CDR1 SGHVS and CDR2 FQNEAQ. The CDR3 is CASSGVAGGVYGYTF. CDR3 DNA sequence: TGTGCCAGCAGCGGGGTGGCGGGAGGGGTGTATGGCTACACCTTC. Filled out from reference TRBV7-8 and TRBJ1-2, the complete variable domain reads GAGVSQSPRYKVAKRGQDVALRCDPISGHVSLFWYQQALGQGPEFLTYFQNEAQLDKSGLPSDRFFAERPEGSVSTLKIQRTQQEDSAVYLCASSGVAGGVYGYTFGSGTRLTVV.

Ten or more counts support this clonotype. The chain is built from TRBV27 and TRBJ1-4, with TRBD1 identical over 7 bases. Losses at the gene ends were 3 bases for V and 4 bases for J; bases not matched to a gene: 2. The germline V gene has CDR1 MNHEY and CDR2 SMNVEV (reference sequence). This CDR3 is 14 amino acids long. The CDR3 nucleotides are TGTGCCAGCAGTTTGGGACAGTTTAATGAAAAACTGTTTTTT. Translated, it gives CASSLGQFNEKLFF.

The chain uses TRBV7-9 and TRBJ1-6, with D unresolved. V was pared by 4 bases and J by 8 bases, with 12 bases between. Germline V gives CDR1 SEHNR, CDR2 FQNEAQ (reference sequence). This CDR3 contains 14 residues. The CDR3 is CASSSGILDSPLHF. The CDR3 nucleotides read TGTGCCAGCAGCTCTGGGATTTTAGATTCACCCCTCCACTTT.

V usage is TRBV6-2 or TRBV6-3 and J usage is TRBJ1-2; 9 nucleotides align to TRBD1. The CDR3 is 16 residues long. Germline V lookup: CDR1 MNHEY, CDR2 SVGEGT. V lost 2 bases and J lost 4; bases outside the gene matches: 8. The CDR3 DNA reads as TGTGCCAGCAGTTACAGCGCCGGGACAGGGATCTATGGCTACACCTTC. It encodes CASSYSAGTGIYGYTF.

The J gene is TRBJ1-1, the V gene TRBV12-3 or TRBV12-4; TRBD1 matches at 8 bases. The CDR3 totals 12 residues. Losses at the gene ends were 5 bases for V and 9 bases for J; bases not matched to a gene: 5. CDR3 coding DNA: TGTGCCAGCAGTCGTACAGGGGGACAAGCTTTCTTT. It codes for CASSRTGGQAFF.

The V and J genes are TRBV5-6 and TRBJ2-3, with TRBD2 as a possible D gene (7 bases). Germline V gene lookup returns CDR1 SGHDT and CDR2 YYEEEE. V lost 5 bases, J lost 5 bases, and 15 bases lay in between. The CDR3 is 14 amino acids. The DNA for the CDR3 is TGTGCCAGCAGACCCCGGGGGGCTAAAGATACGCAGTATTTT. This gives the protein CASRPRGAKDTQYF.

This clonotype was counted only a few times. V is TRBV29-1 and J is TRBJ1-1; D is ambiguous. The V gene lost 5 bases and the J gene lost 0 bases, with 16 bases spanning the gap. Germline V lookup: CDR1 SQVTM, CDR2 ANQGSEA. The CDR3 totals 15 residues. The CDR3 DNA reads TGCAGCGTTTACGGGGTCTCCTCCATGAACACTGAAGCTTTCTTT. This encodes CSVYGVSSMNTEAFF.

This clonotype has only a few counts. The chain joins TRBV29-1 to TRBJ2-1; no reliable D call. Trimming pared 3 bases from V and 15 bases from J, leaving 12 bases between. CDR1 is SQVTM, CDR2 ANQGSEA, per germline. The CDR3 has 10 residues. The DNA of the CDR3 is TGCAGCGTTGACCAAGGTGGTTGGTTCTTC. Amino acids: CSVDQGGWFF.

The table lists this clonotype with a few counts. V is TRBV5-5 and J is TRBJ1-5; D is unresolved. The CDR3 runs 21 residues. Germline V CDR1 and CDR2: SGHKS, YYEKEE (reference sequence). V lost 1 base and J lost 5, with 31 bases in between. CDR3 in DNA: TGTGCCAGCAGCTTGCAGTCTTTGTCGGACCCCCGATTCGGCGGGTATCAGCCCCAGCATTTT. Amino acid sequence: CASSLQSLSDPRFGGYQPQHF.

V and J are TRBV12-3 or TRBV12-4 and TRBJ1-3; D not certain. Trimming left V 3 bases short and J 4 bases short, with 19 bases between. This CDR3 region has 17 residues. CDR3: CASSFVRPNRPGNTIYF. CDR3 sequence (DNA): TGTGCCAGCAGTTTTGTAAGGCCCAACCGACCGGGAAACACCATATATTTT.

V and J are TRBV12-3 or TRBV12-4 and TRBJ2-1, with unresolved D. V lost 1 base and J 8 bases, leaving 12 bases between the germline ends. The CDR3 is 14 residues long. The CDR3 reads CASSLVIPADEQFF. In DNA, the CDR3 is TGTGCCAGCAGTTTAGTCATACCGGCCGATGAGCAGTTCTTC.

This clonotype was counted ten times or more. The gene calls are TRBV9 and TRBJ2-5; D possibly corresponds to TRBD2 (6 bases). The CDR3 extends over 16 amino acids. In germline, CDR1 is SGDLS, CDR2 YYNGEE. Deletions cut 4 bases from V and 5 bases from J, with 21 bases between. CDR3 sequence reads: CASSSPLGGVEETQYF. The CDR3 DNA sequence: TGTGCCAGCAGCTCCCCCTTGGGGGGAGTGGAGGAGACCCAGTACTTC.

This clonotype came up many times. The rearrangement joins TRBV5-1 to TRBJ2-1; D ambiguous. Germline V CDR1 and CDR2: SGHRS, YFSETQ. This CDR3 comprises 15 residues. Trimming pared 4 bases from V and 2 bases from J, leaving 13 bases between. The CDR3 DNA sequence: TGCGCCAGCAGCCCGGGTGCAGGAGCCTACAATGAGCAGTTCTTC. Translated: CASSPGAGAYNEQFF.

For this clonotype: An end of the junction does not agree with germline; a read error may underlie this. This chain links TRBV5-6 with TRBJ1-3, with no clear D. The CDR3 spans 14 residues. Germline loops: CDR1 SGHDT, CDR2 YYEEEE. Here the CDR3 reads CASSPYSSENTIYF. Written as DNA, the CDR3 is TGTGCCAGCAGCCCGTACAGCTCTGAAAACACCATATATTTT.

The V call is TRBV7-2, the J call TRBJ2-2, with 8 bases fitting TRBD1. With 4 bases clipped from V and 4 bases from J, the junction kept 5 bases outside the gene matches. CDR3 size: 15 residues. Germline lookup yields CDR1 SGHTA and CDR2 FQGNSA. CDR3 in DNA: TGTGCCAGCAGCTCCCGACAGGGGATCACCGGGGAGCTGTTTTTT. Amino acid sequence: CASSSRQGITGELFF. The full variable domain, its missing parts supplied by reference TRBV7-2 and TRBJ2-2, is GAGVSQSPSNKVTEKGKDVELRCDPISGHTALYWYRQSLGQGLEFLIYFQGNSAPDKSGLPSDRFSAERTGGSVSTLTIQRTQQEDSAVYLCASSSRQGITGELFFGEGSRLTVL.

The table lists this clonotype with a few counts. The CDR3 coding sequence is TGTGCCAGCAGCTTTGGAAGCGACCAAGAGACCCAGTACTTC. Its translation is CASSFGSDQETQYF. The V gene is TRBV11-2, the J gene TRBJ2-5; no clear D gene. This CDR3 has 14 amino acids. Germline V gives CDR1 SGHAT, CDR2 FQNNGV. V lost 3 bases to trimming and J lost 0 bases, with 8 bases between them.

This rearrangement joins TRBV29-1 to TRBJ2-7; perhaps D is TRBD1 or TRBD2 (5 bases each). Germline-derived CDR1 and CDR2 are SQVTM and ANQGSEA. This CDR3 is built from 14 residues. Trimming stripped 4 bases from V and 4 bases from J, with 17 bases between. The CDR3 DNA is TGCAGCGTTGTCCCGGGACGGATGGAATACGAGCAGTACTTC. Translation gives CSVVPGRMEYEQYF.

This clonotype was observed at least ten times. The chain has TRBV29-1 and TRBJ2-3, with 9 bases that match TRBD1. The CDR3 length is 14 residues. The germline CDR1 and CDR2 sequences are SQVTM and ANQGSEA. The trim removed 6 bases at V and 3 bases at J, leaving 7 bases unmatched. The CDR3 reads CSVGQGMRTDTQYF. DNA of the CDR3: TGCAGCGTGGGACAGGGAATGAGGACAGATACGCAGTATTTT.

The table lists this clonotype with a count of one. A much larger clone lies a single base off, so this may be a read error. This sequence joins TRBV18 and TRBJ2-2, with a weak D call TRBD2 (6 bases). Germline V lookup: CDR1 KGHSH, CDR2 LQKENI. V lost 6 bases to trimming and J lost 1 base, with 12 bases between them. The CDR3 contains 15 residues. The CDR3 loop reads CASSPGLVNTGELFF. As DNA, the CDR3 is TGTGCCAGCTCCCCGGGACTTGTGAACACCGGGGAGCTGTTTTTT.